These 21 T cell receptor beta chains were sequenced from one sample in a study of blood T cells in healthy people across ages. Next came a second PCR, run for about 6 to 12 cycles, which used a sample-barcoded 5' primer along with a J-beta primer mix. TCRdb itself ran the 5' RACE reads through MiXCR, one entry per CDR3 protein. The data show 790,000 or so distinct CDR3 sequences, just over 55% seen once. The specimen sequenced was blood. The source is a man aged 35 to 55 in good health.

V is TRBV20-1 and J is TRBJ2-3; D gene ambiguous. The CDR3 sequence is 15 residues long. Germline lookup yields CDR1 DFQATT and CDR2 SNEGSKA (reference sequence). Trimming shortened V by 1 base and J by 4 bases, and 15 bases separated the two germline ends. For the CDR3, the DNA is TGCAGTGCTAGAGGACCGAACCAAAATCCAGATACGCAGTATTTT. This translates into CSARGPNQNPDTQYF.

A few counts support this clonotype. The chain combines TRBV12-3 or TRBV12-4 with TRBJ2-1, with 7 bases matching TRBD2. Losses at the gene ends were 5 bases for V and 10 bases for J; bases not matched to a gene: 17. The CDR3 runs 16 residues. The CDR3 spells CASSPWGLGTGREQFF. The CDR3 coding sequence is TGTGCCAGCAGTCCCTGGGGCCTCGGGACCGGGAGGGAGCAGTTCTTC.

The sample holds many counts of this clonotype. J is TRBJ2-3 and V is TRBV5-1; 12 bases fit TRBD2. Germline CDR1 SGHRS, CDR2 YFSETQ. This CDR3 region has 18 residues. V lost 4 bases and J lost 1; bases outside the gene matches: 10. CDR3 region: CASSPLTSGGVGTDTQYF. DNA of the CDR3: TGCGCCAGCAGCCCCCTGACTAGCGGGGGAGTTGGCACAGATACGCAGTATTTT. Drawing the rest from reference TRBV5-1 and TRBJ2-3, the complete variable domain is KAGVTQTPRYLIKTRGQQVTLSCSPISGHRSVSWYQQTPGQGLQFLFEYFSETQRNKGNFPGRFSGRQFSNSRSEMNVSTLELGDSALYLCASSPLTSGGVGTDTQYFGPGTRLTVL.

The chain is built from TRBV28 and TRBJ2-4; no definite D call. The J call may not be correct, given that the DNA end is closer to TRBJ2-5. The CDR3 is 13 amino acids. Per the germline V gene, CDR1 is MDHEN and CDR2 is SYDVKM. This chain's CDR3 is CASNQWLGETQYF. In nucleotides, the CDR3 is TGTGCCAGCAATCAGTGGCTGGGGGAGACCCAGTACTTC.

This clonotype was counted only a few times. The chain carries TRBV15 and TRBJ2-5; no firm D call. Deletions cut 0 bases from V and 5 bases from J, with 7 bases between. Germline V gene data show CDR1 as LNHNV and CDR2 as YYDKDF (reference sequence). The length of the CDR3 is 13 residues. The CDR3 here is CATSRDLTETQYF. Here the CDR3 DNA reads TGTGCCACCAGCAGAGATCTCACGGAGACCCAGTACTTC.

This chain connects TRBV6-6 to TRBJ1-6; D perhaps matches TRBD1 (5 bases). Trimming shortened V by 6 bases and J by 0 bases, and 15 bases separated the two germline ends. The CDR3 sequence is 17 residues long. Per germline, CDR1 MNHNY and CDR2 SVGAGI (reference sequence). CDR3 sequence reads: CASSKSTASSYNSPLHF. For the CDR3, the DNA is TGTGCCAGCAGCAAATCGACAGCTAGCTCCTATAATTCACCCCTCCACTTT.

This clonotype was detected a few times. The V call is TRBV28, the J call TRBJ2-5; a weak D match, TRBD2 (7 bases). The V gene lost 4 bases and the J gene lost 7 bases, with 13 bases spanning the gap. CDR1 is MDHEN and CDR2 is SYDVKM in the germline V gene. The CDR3 runs 13 residues. CDR3 coding DNA: TGTGCCAGCAGTTGGGGGGGGCTAGGGACCCAGTACTTC. It encodes CASSWGGLGTQYF.

The chain joins TRBV20-1 to TRBJ2-1, with TRBD2 identical over 8 bases. Per germline, CDR1 DFQATT and CDR2 SNEGSKA (reference sequence). The CDR3 spans 17 residues. The J segment lost 8 bases and the V segment lost 2 bases, leaving 17 bases of the junction unmatched. The CDR3 loop reads CSARQPQAGVPGYEQFF. CDR3 sequence (DNA): TGCAGTGCTAGACAACCACAAGCGGGAGTCCCGGGCTATGAGCAGTTCTTC.

This clonotype showed up just once. The chain carries TRBV24-1 and TRBJ2-5; the D gene is possibly TRBD1 (5 bases). This CDR3 has 13 amino acids. V lost 2 bases to trimming and J lost 11 bases, with 14 bases between them. Germline V gene data show CDR1 as KGHDR and CDR2 as SFDVKD. The CDR3 DNA reads as TGTGCCACCAGTGATTCCCAGGGCAATGAGCAGTACTTC. This sequence encodes CATSDSQGNEQYF.

The chain links TRBV28 to TRBJ2-7, with D perhaps TRBD1 or TRBD2 (5 bases each). CDR3 length: 13 amino acids. Deletions cut 8 bases from V and 2 bases from J, with 13 bases between. Germline V lookup: CDR1 MDHEN, CDR2 SYDVKM. The CDR3 protein is CASGRDGPYEQYF. Written as DNA, the CDR3 is TGTGCCAGCGGCCGGGACGGTCCCTACGAGCAGTACTTC.

The chain has TRBV27 and TRBJ1-3; TRBD1 matches 10 bases. The germline gives CDR1 MNHEY, CDR2 SMNVEV (reference sequence). J lost 2 bases, V lost 9 bases, and 13 bases had no gene match. The CDR3 has 17 residues. The CDR3 loop is CARAGQGFPMPGNTIYF. CDR3 coding DNA: TGTGCCAGAGCGGGACAGGGGTTCCCCATGCCTGGAAACACCATATATTTT.

This clonotype appeared a few times. This chain connects TRBV5-1 to TRBJ2-5, with D perhaps matching TRBD1 or TRBD2 (5 bases each). Germline CDR1 and CDR2: SGHRS and YFSETQ. V lost 4 bases to trimming and J lost 1 base, with 11 bases between them. CDR3 length: 14 residues. CDR3 sequence (DNA): TGCGCCAGCAGCGGGCCGGGACCCCAAGAGACCCAGTACTTC. Its protein is CASSGPGPQETQYF.

The chain's CDR3 is CASSYPDRGNTEAFF. The CDR3 DNA reads as TGTGCCAGCAGTTACCCGGACAGGGGTAACACTGAAGCTTTCTTT. V is TRBV6-6 and J is TRBJ1-1, with 9 bases fitting TRBD1. Per germline, CDR1 MNHNY and CDR2 SVGAGI (reference sequence). The J segment lost 2 bases and the V segment lost 2 bases, leaving 3 bases of the junction unmatched. This CDR3 contains 15 residues.

The gene calls are TRBV20-1 and TRBJ2-4; no clear D. Judging by the DNA end, TRBJ2-5 fits better; the J call may be wrong. CDR3 length: 15 residues. Germline CDR1 reads DFQATT; CDR2 reads SNEGSKA (reference sequence). As DNA, the CDR3 is TGCAGTGCTAGTAGATTCAGCCCCACTCAAGAGACCCAGTACTTC. This gives the protein CSASRFSPTQETQYF.

The chain recombines TRBV27 with TRBJ2-1; 7 nucleotides match TRBD1. CDR3 length: 13 amino acids. From germline, CDR1 is MNHEY and CDR2 SMNVEV (reference sequence). After removal of 5 bases from V and 8 bases from J, the junction contained 6 bases not matched to a gene. CDR3 DNA: TGTGCCAGCAGTCTACAGGGGTCCGATGAGCAGTTCTTC. It translates to CASSLQGSDEQFF.

This chain connects TRBV10-3 to TRBJ1-2; 9 bases agree with TRBD1. Germline V gives CDR1 ENHRY, CDR2 SYGVKD. The length of the CDR3 is 16 residues. The J segment lost 3 bases and the V segment lost 2 bases, leaving 7 bases of the junction unmatched. For the CDR3, the DNA is TGTGCCATCAGTGAGGGAAGGACAGGGGTGGACTATGGCTACACCTTC. This sequence encodes CAISEGRTGVDYGYTF.

In its sample, this clonotype was seen a few times. V gene TRBV20-1 combines with J gene TRBJ2-1; TRBD2 matches at 13 bases. Germline V CDR1 and CDR2: DFQATT, SNEGSKA (reference sequence). This CDR3 has 17 amino acids. The J segment lost 9 bases and the V segment lost 5 bases, leaving 16 bases of the junction unmatched. Here the CDR3 DNA reads TGCAGTGCTCCCCCGTTTCTCACTAGCGGGAGGGCAGGTGAGCAGTTCTTC. Translation gives CSAPPFLTSGRAGEQFF.

This clonotype occurred many times. This chain links TRBV5-1 with TRBJ2-3, with D possibly TRBD2 on 5 matching bases. The V gene lost 3 bases and the J gene lost 6 bases, with 20 bases spanning the gap. The CDR3 totals 16 residues. CDR1 and CDR2 (germline): SGHRS, YFSETQ. CDR3 in DNA: TGCGCCAGCAGCTCTAGGACTGGCCTTAGAGGGGATACGCAGTATTTT. Translated, it gives CASSSRTGLRGDTQYF. The complete variable domain, with remaining parts taken from reference TRBV5-1 and TRBJ2-3, reads KAGVTQTPRYLIKTRGQQVTLSCSPISGHRSVSWYQQTPGQGLQFLFEYFSETQRNKGNFPGRFSGRQFSNSRSEMNVSTLELGDSALYLCASSSRTGLRGDTQYFGPGTRLTVL.

The rearrangement uses TRBV12-3 or TRBV12-4 and TRBJ2-1, with 10 bases matching TRBD2. The V gene end was trimmed by 3 bases and the J gene end by 9 bases; junction bases not matched to a gene: 8. There are 15 residues in the CDR3. CDR3 DNA sequence: TGTGCCAGCAGTTTTTTCCTAGCGGGAGTGGGTGAGCAGTTCTTC. Translating gives CASSFFLAGVGEQFF.

This rearrangement joins TRBV7-6 to TRBJ2-5; D unclear. V gave up 4 bases and J gave up 0 bases, with 12 bases separating them. Germline V CDR1 and CDR2: SGHVS, FNYEAQ. The CDR3 contains 15 residues. CDR3 coding DNA: TGTGCCAGCAGCTCCCTCTGGGGTTACCAAGAGACCCAGTACTTC. This sequence encodes CASSSLWGYQETQYF. The full variable domain, completed using reference TRBV7-6 and TRBJ2-5, is GAGVSQSPRYKVTKRGQDVALRCDPISGHVSLYWYRQALGQGPEFLTYFNYEAQQDKSGLPNDRFSAERPEGSISTLTIQRTEQRDSAMYRCASSSLWGYQETQYFGPGTRLLVL.

The J gene is TRBJ2-4, the V gene TRBV20-1, with D tentatively TRBD1 or TRBD2 (6 bases each). V lost 2 bases and J 7 bases, leaving 12 bases between the germline ends. The CDR3 is 13 residues long. The V gene's germline CDR1 is DFQATT and CDR2 SNEGSKA (reference sequence). The CDR3 DNA follows: TGCAGTGCTAGATCCGGGGGCTTTAACATTCAGTACTTC. Its protein product is CSARSGGFNIQYF.